The 15 T cell receptor beta chains given below trace back to one sample, sequenced in a study of cytomegalovirus exposure and HLA in healthy donors. Primers: 60 Vbeta forward and 13 Jbeta reverse. Generated by immunoSEQ multiplex PCR, the TCRdb table keeps only in-frame clones and is missing some. The profile covers 75,000 to 95,000 clones, with about 60% appearing a single time and roughly 6% taken by the ten largest. The sequenced sample consisted of PBMCs. The receptors shown here come from a woman in her thirties in good health and CMV-seronegative.

This clone appeared a few times. This chain uses TRBV10-3 with TRBJ1-5, with TRBD1 as a possible D gene (6 bases). CDR1 is ENHRY, CDR2 SYGVKD, per germline. V was clipped by 6 bases and J by 2 bases, with 14 bases between them. The CDR3 runs 15 residues. CDR3 in DNA: TGTGCCATCAGAAAGACAGGCGACGGCAATCAGCCCCAGCATTTT. Its translation is CAIRKTGDGNQPQHF.

This chain uses TRBV7-2 with TRBJ2-7; 10 bases fit TRBD1. The CDR3 has 18 amino acids. CDR1 SGHTA and CDR2 FQGNSA come from the germline V gene. V was pared by 5 bases and J by 4 bases, with 17 bases of the junction left unmatched. The CDR3 bases are TGTGCCAGCAGCCCTCTTAGTTTTGGGGGGGACAGGGGTTACGAGCAGTACTTC. The encoded protein is CASSPLSFGGDRGYEQYF.

The chain recombines TRBV28 with TRBJ1-4; D is possibly TRBD1 (5 bases). Germline V gene lookup returns CDR1 MDHEN and CDR2 SYDVKM. The CDR3 length is 12 residues. Trimming left V 5 bases short and J 8 bases short, with 9 bases between. The CDR3 bases are TGTGCCAGCAGTAGGCAGGGAGAAAAACTGTTTTTT. It specifies CASSRQGEKLFF.

The chain couples TRBV7-2 to TRBJ2-1; 15 bases align to TRBD2. The CDR3 has 17 residues. With 4 bases clipped from V and 9 bases from J, the junction kept 10 bases outside the gene matches. Germline CDR1 is SGHTA and CDR2 is FQGNSA. CDR3 in amino acids: CASSSGTSGRTSGEQFF. CDR3 sequence (DNA): TGTGCCAGCAGCTCGGGGACTAGCGGGAGGACTTCAGGTGAGCAGTTCTTC.

V is TRBV7-9 and J is TRBJ1-6; 7 nucleotides line up with TRBD1. Germline V gene sequence: CDR1 SEHNR, CDR2 FQNEAQ (reference sequence). The CDR3 is made up of 14 amino acids. V trimming: 7 bases; J trimming: 4 bases; junction bases outside the gene matches: 4. The CDR3: CASTGTAYNSPLHF. The CDR3 nucleotides are TGTGCCAGCACCGGGACAGCTTATAATTCACCCCTCCACTTT.

V is TRBV27 and J is TRBJ2-1; 9 bases match TRBD1. J was trimmed by 7 bases and V by 6 bases; bases with no gene match: 7. The CDR3 totals 14 residues. Germline-derived CDR1 and CDR2 are MNHEY and SMNVEV (reference sequence). As DNA, the CDR3 is TGTGCCAGCAGGAAACAGGGGGCGGGGAATGAGCAGTTCTTC. It translates to CASRKQGAGNEQFF.

The chain links TRBV7-8 to TRBJ1-4; 12 bases line up with TRBD1. J lost 7 bases, V lost 5 bases, and 11 bases had no gene match. The CDR3 is made up of 17 amino acids. Per germline, CDR1 SGHVS and CDR2 FQNEAQ. The CDR3 loop reads CASSPRGQGAGGEKLFF. CDR3 coding DNA: TGTGCCAGCAGCCCTCGGGGACAGGGGGCCGGTGGTGAAAAACTGTTTTTT.

This chain connects TRBV30 to TRBJ2-7; 8 positions match TRBD1. The CDR3 is made up of 15 amino acids. The germline V gene has CDR1 GTSNPN and CDR2 SVGIG (reference sequence). V shed 0 bases, J shed 5 bases, and the junction held 9 bases outside the gene matches. The CDR3, as DNA: TGTGCCTGGAGTGTTACGAGACAGGGGTTCCACGAGCAGTACTTC. Protein sequence: CAWSVTRQGFHEQYF.

V usage is TRBV19 and J usage is TRBJ1-2, with no clear D. Trimming stripped 10 bases from V and 1 base from J, with 10 bases between. This CDR3 region has 12 residues. Per germline, CDR1 LNHDA and CDR2 SQIVND (reference sequence). The CDR3 protein is CAIVVGNYGYTF. The CDR3 nucleotides are TGTGCCATAGTGGTCGGTAACTATGGCTACACCTTC.

The chain recombines TRBV7-3 with TRBJ1-1, with 8 bases identical to TRBD1. With 5 bases clipped from V and 7 bases from J, the junction kept 6 bases outside the gene matches. The CDR3 runs to 13 residues. CDR1 is SGHTA, CDR2 FQGTGA, per germline. The CDR3 region is CASSPTTGGEAFF. Written as DNA, the CDR3 is TGTGCCAGCAGCCCGACCACAGGGGGTGAAGCTTTCTTT.

In this sample, this clone turned up a few times. This sequence joins TRBV7-9 and TRBJ2-7, with D uncertain. This CDR3 contains 12 residues. The germline V gene has CDR1 SEHNR and CDR2 FQNEAQ (reference sequence). V lost 4 bases and J lost 8, with 12 bases in between. CDR3 residues: CASSSTRLKQYF. The CDR3 nucleotides are TGTGCCAGCAGCTCTACTCGACTGAAGCAGTACTTC. Filled out from reference TRBV7-9 and TRBJ2-7, the complete variable domain reads DTGVSQNPRHKITKRGQNVTFRCDPISEHNRLYWYRQTLGQGPEFLTYFQNEAQLEKSRLLSDRFSAERPKGSFSTLEIQRTEQGDSAMYLCASSSTRLKQYFGPGTRLTVT.

The chain is built from TRBV7-2 and TRBJ2-3, with TRBD2 identical over 9 bases. From germline, CDR1 is SGHTA and CDR2 FQGNSA. Losses at the gene ends were 7 bases for V and 2 bases for J; bases not matched to a gene: 7. The CDR3 has 15 residues. The CDR3 bases are TGTGCCAGCACCCGGAGCGGGGGGAACACAGATACGCAGTATTTT. The encoded protein is CASTRSGGNTDTQYF.

The chain carries TRBV5-1 and TRBJ1-2, with 7 bases matching TRBD1. CDR1 SGHRS and CDR2 YFSETQ come from the germline V gene. Trimming removed 0 bases from V and 6 bases from J; junction bases left unmatched: 8. The length of the CDR3 is 15 residues. The CDR3 loop reads CASSLAPAGGHGYTF. The CDR3 DNA is TGCGCCAGCAGCTTGGCCCCGGCAGGGGGTCATGGCTACACCTTC.

This chain uses TRBV5-1 with TRBJ1-5; D unclear. Germline CDR1 SGHRS, CDR2 YFSETQ. The CDR3 has 14 amino acids. The V end lost 1 base, the J end lost 4 bases, and 9 bases lay between the germline ends. In nucleotides, the CDR3 is TGCGCCAGCAGCTTGTTCGCGGGGAATCAGCCCCAGCATTTT. It is translated as CASSLFAGNQPQHF.

V and J are TRBV5-1 and TRBJ2-3, with 10 nucleotides matching TRBD2. CDR1 and CDR2 from the germline V gene are SGHRS and YFSETQ. The CDR3 is 14 amino acids. V shed 5 bases and J 6 bases; nucleotides not matched to a gene: 6. This CDR3 reads CASRPLAGRDTQYF. The DNA of the CDR3 is TGCGCCAGCAGACCACTAGCGGGACGGGATACGCAGTATTTT.